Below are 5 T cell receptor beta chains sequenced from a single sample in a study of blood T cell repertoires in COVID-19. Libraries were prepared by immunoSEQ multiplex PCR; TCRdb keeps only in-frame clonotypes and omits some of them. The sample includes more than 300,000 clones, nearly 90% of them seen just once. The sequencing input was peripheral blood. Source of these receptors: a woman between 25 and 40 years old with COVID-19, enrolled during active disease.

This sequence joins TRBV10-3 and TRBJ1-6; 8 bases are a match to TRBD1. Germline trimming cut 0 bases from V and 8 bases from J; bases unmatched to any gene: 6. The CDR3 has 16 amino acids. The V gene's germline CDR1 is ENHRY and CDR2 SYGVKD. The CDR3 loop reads CAISESQTGEDSPLHF. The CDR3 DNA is TGTGCCATCAGTGAGTCACAGACAGGGGAAGATTCACCCCTCCACTTT.

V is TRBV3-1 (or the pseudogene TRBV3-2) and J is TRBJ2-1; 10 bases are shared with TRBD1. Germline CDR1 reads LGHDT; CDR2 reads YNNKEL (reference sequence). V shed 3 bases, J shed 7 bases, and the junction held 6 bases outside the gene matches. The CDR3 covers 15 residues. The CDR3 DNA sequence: TGTGCCAGCAGCCAGGGACAGGGGTTGGGGAATGAGCAGTTCTTC. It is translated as CASSQGQGLGNEQFF.

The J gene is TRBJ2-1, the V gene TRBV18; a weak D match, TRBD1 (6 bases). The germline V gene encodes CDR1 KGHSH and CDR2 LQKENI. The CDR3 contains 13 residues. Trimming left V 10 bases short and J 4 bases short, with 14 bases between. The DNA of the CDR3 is TGTGCCACCCACGGGACATATTACAATGAGCAGTTCTTC. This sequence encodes CATHGTYYNEQFF.

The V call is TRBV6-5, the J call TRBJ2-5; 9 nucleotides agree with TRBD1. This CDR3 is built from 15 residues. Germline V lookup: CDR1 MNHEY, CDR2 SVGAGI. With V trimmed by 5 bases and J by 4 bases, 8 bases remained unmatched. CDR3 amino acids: CASSRDRAETETQYF. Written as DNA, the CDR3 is TGTGCCAGCAGTAGGGACAGGGCGGAGACAGAGACCCAGTACTTC.

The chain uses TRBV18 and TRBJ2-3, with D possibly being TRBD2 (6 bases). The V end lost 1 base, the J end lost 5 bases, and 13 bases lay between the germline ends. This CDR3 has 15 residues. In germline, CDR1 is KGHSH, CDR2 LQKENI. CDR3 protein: CASSPLGGDEDTQYF. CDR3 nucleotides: TGTGCCAGCTCACCACTGGGAGGAGATGAAGATACGCAGTATTTT.